This TCR beta chain was retrieved from a study of shared clonotypes between healthy human individuals. The CDR3 sequence is 14 residues long. The ends lost 6 bases at V and 7 bases at J; junction bases unmatched: 11. Germline values: CDR1 SGHVS, CDR2 FNYEAQ. A note on this clone: Its antigen remains unknown.

Study results and caveats: The sharing of 4.5% to 5% of naive CD4 clonotypes was seen across several donors. Few donors limited the genetic and exposure-history diversity represented.

Authors' processing steps: Filtering was not the same, since immunoSEQ gave junction-only sequences without quality scores. TCRdb keeps only in-frame clones here, not all; method: immunoSEQ multiplex PCR. That table supplies the V and J calls and clone size; D and trimming were determined from the DNA. The table lists 2 million to 2.5 million clones, almost 96% of them singletons. Sequencing input: naive CD4+ T cells sorted from blood. Subset: CD45RA+ positively selected. J is TRBJ2-5 and V is TRBV7-6; 7 bases agree with TRBD2. This sequence was found in a man younger than 35 in good health. The CDR3 protein is CASRPWGGLGTQYF. The CDR3 DNA reads TGTGCCAGCAGGCCGTGGGGAGGGCTAGGGACCCAGTACTTC.